This entry lists 15 T cell receptor beta chains sequenced from one sample in a study of OX40 agonist ivuxolimab in advanced cancers. TCRdb's table, derived via immunoSEQ multiplex PCR, lists solely in-frame clones and lacks some. The sample records about 72,000 clones, 88% being singletons. The input for sequencing was CD4+ or CD8+ T cells sorted from blood, taken in a trial of the OX40 agonist ivuxolimab. These receptors were taken from an adult with an advanced solid tumor such as melanoma, head and neck, liver or kidney cancer.

CDR3 DNA: TGTGCCAGCAGCCCCCGGACAGGTTTAGCCGGGGAGCTGTTTTTT. It encodes CASSPRTGLAGELFF. This chain links TRBV7-8 with TRBJ2-2; 7 bases are a match to TRBD1. Unmatched junction bases numbered 9, after V lost 5 bases and J lost 6 bases. Germline values: CDR1 SGHVS, CDR2 FQNEAQ. The CDR3 is 15 amino acids.

The V and J genes are TRBV5-1 and TRBJ1-6; 8 bases fit TRBD1. V shed 4 bases, J shed 7 bases, and the junction held 4 bases outside the gene matches. CDR3 length: 14 residues. Germline loops: CDR1 SGHRS, CDR2 YFSETQ. The DNA for the CDR3 is TGCGCCAGCAGCCCTGGACAGGGAAATTCACCCCTCCACTTT. Protein sequence: CASSPGQGNSPLHF.

V usage is TRBV7-2 and J usage is TRBJ2-2; D possibly matches TRBD1 or TRBD2 (5 bases each). This CDR3 comprises 14 residues. CDR1 SGHTA and CDR2 FQGNSA come from the germline V gene. V was cut by 3 bases and J by 5 bases, with 10 bases left in between. The CDR3 is CASSFGGGTGELFF. CDR3 nucleotides: TGTGCCAGCAGCTTTGGTGGGGGAACCGGGGAGCTGTTTTTT.

This clone showed up just once. This chain uses TRBV10-3 with TRBJ2-1, with D maybe TRBD1 (6 bases). The CDR3 has 12 amino acids. Trimming took off 10 bases at V and 7 bases at J, with 14 bases between the two ends. Germline V lookup: CDR1 ENHRY, CDR2 SYGVKD. As DNA, the CDR3 is TGTGCCACCTGGAACAGGGAGAATGAGCAGTTCTTC. Encoded protein: CATWNRENEQFF.

The J gene is TRBJ2-3, the V gene TRBV12-2; no DNA check was done on the table's D call, TRBD2. TRBV12-2 is designated a pseudogene. This CDR3 contains 18 residues. The CDR3 coding sequence is TGTGCAAGTCGCATGCGGACTAGCGGGCTGTGGGGCACAGATACGCAGTATTTT. As protein: CASRMRTSGLWGTDTQYF.

V and J are TRBV6-6 and TRBJ1-1; 7 nucleotides align to TRBD1. Germline lookup yields CDR1 MNHNY and CDR2 SVGAGI (reference sequence). After removal of 6 bases from V and 1 base from J, the junction contained 8 bases not matched to a gene. CDR3 length: 15 amino acids. CDR3 in DNA: TGTGCCAGCAGAGCCGGACAGGAAGCGAACACTGAAGCTTTCTTT. It is translated as CASRAGQEANTEAFF.

This clone appeared a few times. The sample carries other DNA sequences with the same CDR3. The chain carries TRBV11-3 and TRBJ2-3; D is unclear. The ends were cut back, 3 bases at V and 3 bases at J, with 1 base in the middle. The germline gives CDR1 SGHNT, CDR2 YENEEA. This CDR3 region has 11 residues. The CDR3 DNA sequence: TGTGCCAGCAGCTTGACAGATACGCAGTATTTT. Its translation: CASSLTDTQYF.

The table lists this clone with a count of one. The genes are TRBV13 and TRBJ2-6; a weak D match, TRBD1 (5 bases). Trimming left V 5 bases short and J 0 bases short, with 14 bases between. The germline V gene encodes CDR1 PRHDT and CDR2 FYEKMQ (reference sequence). CDR3 length: 17 amino acids. CDR3 in DNA: TGTGCCAGCAGCACCCGACAGCTCCTCTCTGGGGCCAACGTCCTGACTTTC. This gives the protein CASSTRQLLSGANVLTF.

The V gene is TRBV20-1, the J gene TRBJ1-1; D gene unclear. The CDR3 contains 11 residues. V lost 5 bases and J lost 1, with 5 bases in between. The germline V gene encodes CDR1 DFQATT and CDR2 SNEGSKA (reference sequence). The CDR3 reads CSAPRNTEAFF. DNA of the CDR3: TGCAGTGCTCCCCGGAACACTGAAGCTTTCTTT.

The chain joins TRBV9 to TRBJ2-3; 11 positions match TRBD2. Germline trimming cut 4 bases from V and 4 bases from J; bases unmatched to any gene: 8. Germline CDR1 is SGDLS and CDR2 is YYNGEE. This CDR3 comprises 16 residues. This CDR3 reads CASSLGVAGGPDTQYF. The CDR3 DNA sequence: TGTGCCAGCAGCCTTGGGGTAGCGGGGGGGCCAGATACGCAGTATTTT.

CDR3 DNA: TGTGCCAGCTCACCAACTGCAGGGAACACTGAAGCTTTCTTT. Protein sequence: CASSPTAGNTEAFF. The rearrangement uses TRBV18 and TRBJ1-1, with D hard to call. The CDR3 sequence is 14 residues long. V lost 2 bases and J 1 base, leaving 8 bases between the germline ends. Germline CDR1 is KGHSH and CDR2 is LQKENI.

This clone occurred once. The chain couples TRBV18 to TRBJ2-4; TRBD1 is a possible D gene (6 bases). CDR3 length equals 15 residues. Trimming stripped 3 bases from V and 4 bases from J, with 13 bases between. Germline CDR1 KGHSH, CDR2 LQKENI. CDR3 nucleotides: TGTGCCAGCTCACCTGGACAGACCCTAAAAAACATTCAGTACTTC. Translated, it gives CASSPGQTLKNIQYF.

This chain uses TRBV4-1 with TRBJ2-3; 9 bases are a match to TRBD1. Trimming at V came to 0 bases and at J to 3 bases, leaving 13 bases not matched to a gene. This CDR3 comprises 19 residues. Germline V CDR1 and CDR2: MGHRA, YSYEKL. The CDR3 loop is CASSQEDGTGSKLTDTQYF. The CDR3 coding sequence is TGCGCCAGCAGCCAAGAGGACGGGACAGGGTCGAAGTTAACAGATACGCAGTATTTT.

This chain uses TRBV28 with TRBJ2-3; 8 bases align to TRBD1. Trimming took 3 bases from V and 1 from J; bases not matched to a gene: 6. CDR3 length: 16 amino acids. Germline V CDR1 and CDR2: MDHEN, SYDVKM. The CDR3 loop is CASSLGPGQGTDTQYF. The CDR3 DNA reads TGTGCCAGCAGTTTGGGCCCGGGACAGGGCACAGATACGCAGTATTTT.

V is TRBV11-3 and J is TRBJ2-3; 11 positions match TRBD2. Germline trimming cut 5 bases from V and 6 bases from J; bases unmatched to any gene: 7. The CDR3 runs to 15 residues. The germline V gene has CDR1 SGHNT and CDR2 YENEEA. In DNA, the CDR3 is TGTGCCAGCAGCCATCGACTAGCGGGGACCGATACGCAGTATTTT. Translated: CASSHRLAGTDTQYF. Full variable domain (outside the CDR3, taken from reference TRBV11-3 and TRBJ2-3): EAGVVQSPRYKIIEKKQPVAFWCNPISGHNTLYWYLQNLGQGPELLIRYENEEAVDDSQLPKDRFSAERLKGVDSTLKIQPAELGDSAVYLCASSHRLAGTDTQYFGPGTRLTVL.